These 27 T cell receptor beta chains came from one sample sequenced in a study of response to subunit inactivated influenza vaccine. TCRdb reprocessed the RT-PCR reads via MiXCR and lists one record per CDR3 protein. The sample shows approximately 730,000 distinct CDR3 sequences, roughly 14% of them seen only once. The specimen was PBMCs from blood, collected around two weeks before vaccination. Source of these receptors: a man in his forties or fifties who received an inactivated influenza vaccine.

The J gene is TRBJ2-3, the V gene TRBV7-2; D unclear. The CDR3 totals 14 residues. Trimming removed 4 bases at V and 0 bases at J, with 8 bases between. Looked up from germline, CDR1 is SGHTA and CDR2 is FQGNSA. CDR3 sequence: CASSSYSSTDTQYF. CDR3 sequence (DNA): TGTGCCAGCAGCTCCTACTCTAGCACAGATACGCAGTATTTT.

The chain combines TRBV5-1 with TRBJ2-1; tentative D call: TRBD2 (6 bases). V dropped 4 bases and J dropped 0 bases, with 17 bases sitting between them. There are 17 residues in the CDR3. Germline loops: CDR1 SGHRS, CDR2 YFSETQ. As DNA, the CDR3 is TGCGCCAGCAGCCCCGGACTACGGGGGAGCTCCTACAATGAGCAGTTCTTC. Translating gives CASSPGLRGSSYNEQFF.

The V and J genes are TRBV11-2 and TRBJ1-5; no clear D. The CDR3 covers 15 residues. Germline V gene lookup returns CDR1 SGHAT and CDR2 FQNNGV. V lost 0 bases and J lost 4, with 10 bases in between. In DNA, the CDR3 is TGTGCCAGCAGCTTAGACGGGAGACAAAATCAGCCCCAGCATTTT. Its protein product is CASSLDGRQNQPQHF.

This clonotype showed up many times. The rearrangement links TRBV12-3 or TRBV12-4 to TRBJ2-2, with 11 bases matching TRBD2. The CDR3 runs to 17 residues. V was clipped by 6 bases and J by 2 bases; unmatched bases: 8. In DNA, the CDR3 is TGTGCCAGCAGCCCTGGGACTAGCGGCCTTAACACCGGGGAGCTGTTTTTT. This encodes CASSPGTSGLNTGELFF.

The gene calls are TRBV30 and TRBJ2-7; possible D gene TRBD2, 6 bases. Germline V gene data show CDR1 as GTSNPN and CDR2 as SVGIG (reference sequence). V gave up 0 bases and J gave up 9 bases, with 18 bases separating them. The CDR3 totals 14 residues. CDR3 sequence: CAWSVRVGTGVQYF. The CDR3 coding sequence is TGTGCCTGGAGTGTACGAGTGGGCACGGGGGTGCAGTACTTC.

This clonotype was seen ten or more times. The J gene is TRBJ1-6, the V gene TRBV4-3; 9 bases align to TRBD1. The CDR3 has 18 amino acids. Germline CDR1 reads LGHNA; CDR2 reads YSLEER. Losses at the gene ends were 0 bases for V and 0 bases for J; bases not matched to a gene: 3. The CDR3 spells CASSQEGQGFSYNSPLHF. CDR3 coding DNA: TGCGCCAGCAGCCAAGAAGGACAGGGGTTCTCCTATAATTCACCCCTCCACTTT.

The gene calls are TRBV10-3 and TRBJ2-4, with D tentatively TRBD1 or TRBD2 (5 bases each). The germline V gene encodes CDR1 ENHRY and CDR2 SYGVKD. V lost 3 bases to trimming and J lost 8 bases, with 14 bases between them. The CDR3 length is 14 residues. The CDR3 region has the DNA TGTGCCATCAGTGACAGGGAGTCATTAGACATTCAGTACTTC. This encodes CAISDRESLDIQYF.

Concerning this clonotype: A much larger clone differs from this one at a single base, so this may be a read error. The chain carries TRBV16 and TRBJ1-1, with D possibly TRBD1 on 6 matching bases. Per the germline V gene, CDR1 is KGHSY and CDR2 is FQNENV. V was trimmed by 2 bases and J by 9 bases, leaving 16 bases between them. The CDR3 is made up of 14 amino acids. The CDR3: CASSQRAGVIQAFF. The CDR3, as DNA: TGTGCCAGCAGCCAAAGGGCAGGGGTCATTCAAGCTTTCTTT.

This clonotype was recorded at least ten times. The V and J genes are TRBV13 and TRBJ2-3, with 8 bases aligning to TRBD2. The V gene end was trimmed by 2 bases and the J gene end by 0 bases; junction bases not matched to a gene: 4. CDR1 is PRHDT and CDR2 is FYEKMQ in the germline V gene (reference sequence). This CDR3 has 16 residues. The CDR3 here is CASSLSSGTSTDTQYF. CDR3 nucleotide sequence: TGTGCCAGCAGCTTAAGTAGCGGGACCAGCACAGATACGCAGTATTTT.

In this sample, this clonotype turned up a few times. V and J are TRBV12-3 or TRBV12-4 and TRBJ2-5; D is unclear. The CDR3 spans 12 residues. The germline V and J ends were trimmed by 6 bases and 5 bases, with 10 bases remaining between them. This chain's CDR3 is CASRLDRETQYF. The DNA for the CDR3 is TGTGCCAGCAGGCTAGATCGGGAGACCCAGTACTTC.

This clonotype was detected a few times. The CDR3 spells CASSPRYPGLSGANVLTF. The CDR3 region has the DNA TGTGCCAGCAGTCCCCGTTACCCAGGGCTCTCTGGGGCCAACGTCCTGACTTTC. The rearrangement links TRBV11-1 to TRBJ2-6; D possibly corresponds to TRBD1 (5 bases). Trimming removed 6 bases from V and 0 bases from J, with 18 bases in between. Per the germline V gene, CDR1 is SGHAT and CDR2 is FQDESV (reference sequence). This CDR3 is built from 18 residues.

This clonotype was counted a few times. J is TRBJ1-2 and V is TRBV15; 10 bases are a match to TRBD1. This CDR3 comprises 13 residues. V lost 5 bases, J lost 8 bases, and 5 bases stayed unmatched. Per germline, CDR1 LNHNV and CDR2 YYDKDF (reference sequence). The CDR3 DNA sequence: TGTGCCACCAGCGGTCGGGACAGGGGAGGCTACACCTTC. Amino acids: CATSGRDRGGYTF.

At least ten counts were recorded for this clonotype. The CDR3 sequence: CASSHPGTNYEQYF. CDR3 DNA: TGCGCCAGCAGCCATCCCGGGACAAACTACGAGCAGTACTTC. This chain joins TRBV4-1 and TRBJ2-7, with a tentative D call TRBD1 (6 bases). The germline V and J ends were trimmed by 3 bases and 3 bases, with 12 bases remaining between them. Germline V gene lookup returns CDR1 MGHRA and CDR2 YSYEKL. This CDR3 is built from 14 residues.

This clonotype was picked up a small number of times. This chain connects TRBV7-9 to TRBJ2-7, with D maybe TRBD1 (5 bases). The CDR3 contains 14 residues. Trimming left V 0 bases short and J 3 bases short, with 9 bases between. CDR1 and CDR2 from the germline V gene are SEHNR and FQNEAQ (reference sequence). For the CDR3, the DNA is TGTGCCAGCAGCTTAGCGCAGGGAATCTACGAGCAGTACTTC. Encoded protein: CASSLAQGIYEQYF.

This sequence joins TRBV29-1 and TRBJ1-1; 7 nucleotides line up with TRBD1. Germline values: CDR1 SQVTM, CDR2 ANQGSEA. The trim removed 4 bases at V and 5 bases at J, leaving 10 bases unmatched. The CDR3 runs to 14 residues. The CDR3 coding sequence is TGCAGCGTTGGAGTCGCTTCAGGGGGAACTGAAGCTTTCTTT. This gives the protein CSVGVASGGTEAFF.

This clonotype turned up a few times. The chain is built from TRBV12-5 and TRBJ2-3; TRBD1 agrees at 8 bases. The CDR3 sequence is 14 residues long. J gave up 3 bases and V 2 bases, and 1 base lay outside the gene matches. Germline V gene sequence: CDR1 LGHNT, CDR2 FRNRAP. This chain's CDR3 is CASGLQGATDTQYF. The CDR3 DNA reads as TGTGCTAGTGGTTTGCAGGGGGCAACAGATACGCAGTATTTT.

The rearrangement uses TRBV12-3 or TRBV12-4 and TRBJ1-4; TRBD1 matches at 7 bases. After removal of 6 bases from V and 8 bases from J, the junction contained 9 bases not matched to a gene. The CDR3 spans 14 residues. The CDR3 DNA sequence: TGTGCCAGCAGACCCGACAGGGTGGACGAAAAACTGTTTTTT. Its translation: CASRPDRVDEKLFF.

The V and J genes are TRBV11-1 and TRBJ2-1; the match to TRBD1 covers 8 bases. The CDR3 is 14 residues long. V trimming: 8 bases; J trimming: 8 bases; junction bases outside the gene matches: 11. Per germline, CDR1 SGHAT and CDR2 FQDESV (reference sequence). The CDR3 DNA reads TGTGCCAGCCGCCCCACCAGGGGGCCCTATGAGCAGTTCTTC. Translation: CASRPTRGPYEQFF. Using reference TRBV11-1 and TRBJ2-1 for the parts outside the CDR3, the full variable domain is EAEVAQSPRYKITEKSQAVAFWCDPISGHATLYWYRQILGQGPELLVQFQDESVVDDSQLPKDRFSAERLKGVDSTLKIQPAELGDSAMYLCASRPTRGPYEQFFGPGTRLTVL.

V gene TRBV29-1 combines with J gene TRBJ2-5, with D possibly TRBD1 on 6 matching bases. Germline V gene sequence: CDR1 SQVTM, CDR2 ANQGSEA. Trimming stripped 2 bases from V and 4 bases from J, with 20 bases between. The length of the CDR3 is 16 residues. CDR3 sequence reads: CSVERPGQRNAETQYF. CDR3 bases: TGCAGCGTTGAACGGCCGGGACAAAGAAATGCAGAGACCCAGTACTTC.

This clonotype was counted a few times. V is TRBV4-2 and J is TRBJ1-1, with D unclear. From germline, CDR1 is LGHNA and CDR2 YNFKEQ. The CDR3 sequence is 16 residues long. Trimming cost V 2 bases and J 4 bases, with 17 bases left between them. The CDR3 nucleotides read TGTGCCAGCAGCCAACCGGCCGGAGTCGTAGGCACTGAAGCTTTCTTT. It translates to CASSQPAGVVGTEAFF.

V and J are TRBV12-3 or TRBV12-4 and TRBJ1-5; the D gene is possibly TRBD1 (5 bases). This CDR3 is 15 amino acids long. Between the trimmed V and J ends, which lost 1 base and 7 bases, there was a span of 14 bases. DNA for the CDR3: TGTGCCAGCAGTTTAGATGGGGGACGAATCCAGCCCCAGCATTTT. Protein: CASSLDGGRIQPQHF.

The gene calls are TRBV15 and TRBJ2-1, with 9 nucleotides matching TRBD2. The CDR3 is 15 amino acids. Trimming removed 1 base from V and 6 bases from J; junction bases left unmatched: 4. The germline CDR1 and CDR2 sequences are LNHNV and YYDKDF (reference sequence). The CDR3 DNA sequence: TGTGCCACCAGCAGAGCGGTAGCGGGAGTCAATGAGCAGTTCTTC. It specifies CATSRAVAGVNEQFF.

On this clonotype itself: The junction and the germline gene differ at one end; a read error may be behind it. The chain is built from TRBV4-3 and TRBJ2-7; no reliable D call. The CDR3 loop spans 15 amino acids. CDR1 is LGHNA, CDR2 YSLEER, per germline. The CDR3 spells CASSQGPGQAYEHYF. The DNA for the CDR3 is TGCGCCAGCAGCCAAGGCCCCGGGCAGGCCTACGAGCATTACTTC.

The chain has TRBV4-2 and TRBJ2-2, with 11 bases identical to TRBD2. Trimming took 3 bases from V and 3 from J; bases not matched to a gene: 12. The CDR3 is 19 amino acids. CDR1 and CDR2 from the germline V gene are LGHNA and YNFKEQ. The CDR3 nucleotides are TGTGCCAGCAGCCATGGGAGCCCGCTAGCGGGAGGACACACCGGGGAGCTGTTTTTT. Translated: CASSHGSPLAGGHTGELFF.

The sample holds a few counts of this clonotype. J is TRBJ1-2 and V is TRBV7-2; the match to TRBD1 covers 7 bases. The CDR3 is 15 residues long. CDR1 is SGHTA, CDR2 FQGNSA, per germline. V lost 5 bases, J lost 6 bases, and 12 bases stayed unmatched. The CDR3 region has the DNA TGTGCCAGCAGCCCCCCGGGACAGCAAAAAAATGGCTACACCTTC. This encodes CASSPPGQQKNGYTF.

In its sample, this clonotype was seen many times. An end of the junction differs from the germline gene, which may be a read error. This chain links TRBV5-1 with TRBJ2-7; 10 nucleotides match TRBD1. Germline CDR1 SGHRS, CDR2 YFSETQ. The CDR3 length is 17 residues. The CDR3 sequence is CASRLAPGQGFAYEQYF. The CDR3, as DNA: TGCGCCAGCAGGTTGGCACCGGGACAGGGGTTTGCCTACGAGCAGTACTTC.

The CDR3 protein is CSARPPEAFF. The CDR3 DNA sequence: TGCAGTGCCAGGCCACCCGAAGCTTTCTTT. The gene calls are TRBV20-1 and TRBJ1-1, with D uncertain. The germline V and J ends were trimmed by 6 bases and 8 bases, with 10 bases remaining between them. The CDR3 is 10 residues long. CDR1 is DFQATT, CDR2 SNEGSKA, per germline (reference sequence).